These 11 T cell receptor beta chains originate from one sample sequenced in a study of T cell responses to AZD1222 COVID-19 vaccine (dated by TCRdb to the early 2020s). The time point label, as the study defines it: baseline before first vaccination. Taken with the paper, the label for treatment or condition translates to: meningococcal conjugate vaccine given as trial control. The protocol used for the library was the immunoSEQ multiplex PCR assay. Drawn from immuneACCESS, this table holds only the in-frame rearrangements with V and J called that TCRdb kept. Clones are partly lost; checked studies trace under half to an unresolved V gene and leave the rest unexplained. The sample table lists some 150,000 clones, about nine tenths of them with a count of one. 5.5% of the sample rests with the top ten. Specimen: peripheral blood, collected on day 0 of MenACWY control vaccination. These receptors originate from an adult in good health.

The chain links TRBV6-5 to TRBJ1-2; maybe TRBD1 (5 bases). Looked up from germline, CDR1 is MNHEY and CDR2 is SVGAGI. The germline V and J ends were trimmed by 6 bases and 3 bases, with 8 bases remaining between them. CDR3 length equals 12 residues. The CDR3 DNA reads TGTGCCAGCAGGGGGCCGGACTATGGCTACACCTTC. Translation gives CASRGPDYGYTF.

This chain uses TRBV5-1 with TRBJ1-1; 10 bases map to TRBD1. The V gene end was trimmed by 6 bases and the J gene end by 4 bases; junction bases not matched to a gene: 9. The germline V gene has CDR1 SGHRS and CDR2 YFSETQ. This CDR3 comprises 15 residues. The CDR3 spells CASTLLGQGGTEAFF. In DNA form, the CDR3 reads TGCGCCAGCACCCTCCTCGGACAGGGGGGCACTGAAGCTTTCTTT.

This chain uses TRBV28 with TRBJ2-7; a weak D match, TRBD2 (6 bases). CDR3 size: 14 residues. The ends were cut back, 7 bases at V and 4 bases at J, with 17 bases in the middle. The germline CDR1 and CDR2 sequences are MDHEN and SYDVKM. The CDR3 region has the DNA TGTGCCAGCAACCAAGGCGGGAATTATTACGAGCAGTACGTC. Translating it yields CASNQGGNYYEQYV.

The V gene is TRBV6-1, the J gene TRBJ1-6; D possibly corresponds to TRBD1 (5 bases). V shed 2 bases and J shed 9 bases, with 11 bases lying between them. Germline-derived CDR1 and CDR2 are MNHNS and SASEGT. The CDR3 length is 14 residues. The CDR3 region has the DNA TGTGCCAGCAGTGAACGACAGTCCATTTCACCCCTCCACTTT. This translates into CASSERQSISPLHF.

The chain uses TRBV3-1 (or the pseudogene TRBV3-2) and TRBJ1-3; D gene unclear. CDR1 and CDR2 from the germline V gene are LGHDT and YNNKEL (reference sequence). The CDR3 loop spans 13 amino acids. Trimming took 7 bases from V and 2 from J, leaving 9 bases between them. In DNA, the CDR3 is TGTGCCAGCATGGAGTGGGCTGGAAACACCATATATTTT. Translating it yields CASMEWAGNTIYF.

The chain combines TRBV29-1 with TRBJ2-7; D gene unclear. The CDR3 is 12 amino acids. The V end was cut by 0 bases, the J end by 9 bases, with 12 bases between. Germline V gene sequence: CDR1 SQVTM, CDR2 ANQGSEA. CDR3 region: CSVEDQDQGQYF. CDR3 coding DNA: TGCAGCGTTGAAGACCAGGATCAAGGGCAGTACTTC.

V usage is TRBV5-8 and J usage is TRBJ1-2, with TRBD1 as a possible D gene (5 bases). CDR1 is SGHTS and CDR2 is YDEGEE in the germline V gene. V was clipped by 0 bases and J by 8 bases, with 8 bases between them. The CDR3 has 12 residues. This CDR3 is CASSLVWGGYTF. The CDR3 DNA reads as TGTGCCAGCAGCTTGGTCTGGGGCGGCTACACCTTC.

The gene calls are TRBV6-5 and TRBJ2-5; 11 bases are shared with TRBD1. V lost 6 bases and J lost 5; bases outside the gene matches: 8. Germline-derived CDR1 and CDR2 are MNHEY and SVGAGI. CDR3 length: 15 residues. CDR3 nucleotides: TGTGCCAGCAGAGAGTGGACAGGGGGCGGGGAGACCCAGTACTTC. This translates into CASREWTGGGETQYF.

The V call is TRBV4-2, the J call TRBJ2-3; 7 positions match TRBD2. The germline V gene encodes CDR1 LGHNA and CDR2 YNFKEQ. The junction had 11 bases not matched to a gene; V was cut back by 5 bases and J by 0 bases. The CDR3 has 17 residues. DNA of the CDR3: TGTGCCAGCAGCTGGGCGGGGGACGGTGCTAGCACAGATACGCAGTATTTT. This codes for CASSWAGDGASTDTQYF.

The V and J genes are TRBV13 and TRBJ2-7; possibly TRBD1 for D (5 bases). The CDR3 covers 15 residues. The ends were cut back, 4 bases at V and 1 base at J, with 14 bases in the middle. CDR1 and CDR2 from the germline V gene are PRHDT and FYEKMQ (reference sequence). The CDR3 nucleotides are TGTGCCAGCAGCTCCAGGGTCTCTTGGTCCTACGAGCAGTACTTC. Protein: CASSSRVSWSYEQYF.

This clone was observed once. V and J are TRBV5-1 and TRBJ2-5; tentatively, D is TRBD1 or TRBD2 (5 bases each). V was clipped by 4 bases and J by 0 bases, with 16 bases between them. This CDR3 has 16 amino acids. The germline gives CDR1 SGHRS, CDR2 YFSETQ. The CDR3 DNA reads TGCGCCAGCAGCGCTCAGGGACCCTCGTACCAAGAGACCCAGTACTTC. Protein: CASSAQGPSYQETQYF.